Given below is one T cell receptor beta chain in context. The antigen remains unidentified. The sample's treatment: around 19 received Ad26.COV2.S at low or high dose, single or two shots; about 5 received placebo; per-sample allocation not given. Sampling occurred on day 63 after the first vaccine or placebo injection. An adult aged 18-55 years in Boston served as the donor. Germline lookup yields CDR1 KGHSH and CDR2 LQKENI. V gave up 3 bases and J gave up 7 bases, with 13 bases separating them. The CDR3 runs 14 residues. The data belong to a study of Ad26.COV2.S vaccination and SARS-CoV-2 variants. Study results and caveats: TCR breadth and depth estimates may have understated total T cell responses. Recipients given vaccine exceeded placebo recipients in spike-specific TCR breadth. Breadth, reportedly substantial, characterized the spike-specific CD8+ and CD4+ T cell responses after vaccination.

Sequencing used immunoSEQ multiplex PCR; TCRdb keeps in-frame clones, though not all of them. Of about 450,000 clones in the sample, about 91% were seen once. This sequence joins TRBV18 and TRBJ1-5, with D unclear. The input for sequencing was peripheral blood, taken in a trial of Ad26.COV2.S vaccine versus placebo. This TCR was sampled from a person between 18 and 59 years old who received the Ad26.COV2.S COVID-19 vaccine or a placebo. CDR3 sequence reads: CASSPTPAGQPQHF. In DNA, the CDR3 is TGTGCCAGCTCACCCACCCCAGCGGGACAGCCCCAGCATTTT. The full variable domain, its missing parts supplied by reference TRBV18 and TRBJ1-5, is NAGVMQNPRHLVRRRGQEARLRCSPMKGHSHVYWYRQLPEEGLKFMVYLQKENIIDESGMPKERFSAEFPKEGPSILRIQQVVRGDSAAYFCASSPTPAGQPQHFGDGTRLSIL.